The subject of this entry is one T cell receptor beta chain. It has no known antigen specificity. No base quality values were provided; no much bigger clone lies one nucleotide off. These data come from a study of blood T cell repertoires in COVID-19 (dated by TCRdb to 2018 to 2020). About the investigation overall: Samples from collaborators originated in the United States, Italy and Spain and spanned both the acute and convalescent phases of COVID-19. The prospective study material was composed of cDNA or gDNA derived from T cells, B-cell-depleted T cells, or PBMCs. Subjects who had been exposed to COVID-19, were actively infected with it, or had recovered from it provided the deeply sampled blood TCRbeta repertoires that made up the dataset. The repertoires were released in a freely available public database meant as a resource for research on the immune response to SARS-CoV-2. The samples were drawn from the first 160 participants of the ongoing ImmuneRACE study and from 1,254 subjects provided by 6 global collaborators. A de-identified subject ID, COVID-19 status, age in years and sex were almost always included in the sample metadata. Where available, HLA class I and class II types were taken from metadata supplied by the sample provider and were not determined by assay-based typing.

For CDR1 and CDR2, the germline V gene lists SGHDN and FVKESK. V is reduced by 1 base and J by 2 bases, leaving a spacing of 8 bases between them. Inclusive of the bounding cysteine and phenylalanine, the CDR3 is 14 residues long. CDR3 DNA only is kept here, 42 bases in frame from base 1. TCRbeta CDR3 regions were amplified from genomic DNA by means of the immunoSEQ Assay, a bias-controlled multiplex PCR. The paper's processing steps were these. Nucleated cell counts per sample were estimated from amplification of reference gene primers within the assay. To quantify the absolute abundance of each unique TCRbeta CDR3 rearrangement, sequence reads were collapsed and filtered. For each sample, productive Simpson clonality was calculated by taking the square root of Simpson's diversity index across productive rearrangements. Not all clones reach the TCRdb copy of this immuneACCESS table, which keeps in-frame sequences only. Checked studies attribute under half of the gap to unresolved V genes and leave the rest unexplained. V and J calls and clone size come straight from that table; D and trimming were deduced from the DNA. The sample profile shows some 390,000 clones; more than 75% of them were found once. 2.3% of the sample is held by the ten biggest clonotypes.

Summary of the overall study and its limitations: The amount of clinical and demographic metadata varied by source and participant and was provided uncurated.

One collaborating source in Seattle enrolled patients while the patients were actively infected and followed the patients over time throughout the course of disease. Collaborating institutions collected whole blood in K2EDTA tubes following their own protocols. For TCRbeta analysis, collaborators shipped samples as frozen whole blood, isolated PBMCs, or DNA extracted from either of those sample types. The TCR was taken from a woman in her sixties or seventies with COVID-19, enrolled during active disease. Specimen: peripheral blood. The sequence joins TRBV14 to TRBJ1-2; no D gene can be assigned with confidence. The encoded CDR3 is CASSQVILNYGYTF. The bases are TGTGCCAGCAGCCAAGTAATACTCAACTATGGCTACACCTTC.